A selection of T cell receptor beta chains follows, all from one sample in a study of blood T cells in healthy people across ages. Via MiXCR, TCRdb re-called the 5' RACE reads, giving one row per CDR3 protein. Altogether roughly 640,000 distinct CDR3 sequences are present, under 30% being singletons, with the ten largest covering 15% to 18%. Material for sequencing was blood. These receptors all stem from a woman older than 75 in good health. CDR3s include the opening cysteine and the closing phenylalanine or tryptophan. Clone size, where shown, is once, few, many, or a class for clones that have expanded.

TRBV12-3/TRBV12-4	TRBJ1-2	many	CASSLEDTPLYGYTF
TRBV3-1	TRBJ1-2	.	CASSQVLARQGGYTF
TRBV20-1	TRBJ1-1	few	CSARDLTGRLNTEAFF
TRBV3-1	TRBJ2-7	many	CASSQGGTSYEQYF
TRBV6-5	TRBJ2-1	many	CASSYSGGLALAYNEQFF
TRBV19	TRBJ1-5	.	CASSNRDYQPQHF
TRBV10-3	TRBJ2-5	many	CAISDGRTGRLETQYF
TRBV4-1	TRBJ2-4	many	CASSQERAGARYIQYF
TRBV5-1	TRBJ1-6	many	CASSLGAVSNSPLHF
TRBV20-1	TRBJ1-4	many	CSARVLSRQSTNEKLFF
TRBV6-5	TRBJ2-3	few	CASASRRGGLQNTQYF
TRBV30	TRBJ2-2	.	CALNQYTGELFF
TRBV6-2/TRBV6-3	TRBJ1-1	.	CASSYSGASNTEAFF
TRBV21-1	TRBJ2-7	many	CASSKEGTGSYEQYF
TRBV9	TRBJ1-1	many	CASSRQGAPNTEAFF
TRBV7-2	TRBJ2-2	few	CASSFRAGGLNTGERFF
TRBV5-6	TRBJ2-7	few	CASSFGSDPYEQYF
TRBV7-2	TRBJ1-5	few	CASSLEGSLRYQPQHF
TRBV5-1	TRBJ1-1	few	CASSLDVGTEAFF
TRBV12-3/TRBV12-4	TRBJ2-1	.	CASRGLADRNEQFF
TRBV29-1	TRBJ2-2	many	CSVNLGDPANTGELFF
TRBV2	TRBJ2-4	many	CASRRTGTGGDIQYF
TRBV7-2	TRBJ2-2	.	CASSLRGVAAGELFF
TRBV6-6	TRBJ2-3	many	CASTRLAGGWDTQYF
TRBV6-6	TRBJ2-5	many	CASSYSGETQYF
TRBV5-1	TRBJ2-1	many	CASSPAATPPYNEQFF
TRBV12-3/TRBV12-4	TRBJ1-5	many	CASSMGMVYNQPQHF
TRBV5-6	TRBJ2-6	many	CASSNSGTGEAGANVLTF
TRBV6-1	TRBJ1-5	.	CASNNRGGSNQPQHF
TRBV21-1	TRBJ2-7	.	CASSKRTSRLTYEQYF
TRBV3-1	TRBJ2-3	few	CASSQELGAGDTQYF
TRBV10-2	TRBJ2-1	.	CASSSSGNEQFF
TRBV25-1	TRBJ2-5	few	CASKPAGVNNEQYF
TRBV2	TRBJ2-7	many	CARRGQGAYEQYF
TRBV6-1	TRBJ1-1	.	CASSEAGVTEAFF
TRBV5-1	TRBJ1-2	many	CASSLGAGYGYTF
TRBV18	TRBJ2-6	few	CASSPLGLGHGGANVRTF
TRBV2	TRBJ2-7	.	CASSGSAGGPQETLYF
TRBV7-2	TRBJ1-6	many	CASSEVASAPLHF
TRBV5-1	TRBJ2-7	many	CASSLSGFSYEQYF
TRBV30	TRBJ2-7	.	CAWSVLGSEQYF
TRBV25-1	TRBJ2-7	many	CASSDVQGGEQYF
TRBV5-5	TRBJ2-2	few	CASSLGTGVTGELFF
TRBV7-2	TRBJ2-6	many	CASSSTPSGANVLTF
TRBV27	TRBJ2-5	.	CASSLSASGHRKTQCF
TRBV30	TRBJ2-6	many	CAWDGPGANVLTF
TRBV18	TRBJ1-1	.	CASSPRQGDGTEAFF
TRBV13	TRBJ2-1	many	CASRDSGTSFYEQFF
TRBV6-5	TRBJ2-5	.	CASRRGQGQETQYF
TRBV3-1	TRBJ1-6	.	CASRESRNRGSPPHF